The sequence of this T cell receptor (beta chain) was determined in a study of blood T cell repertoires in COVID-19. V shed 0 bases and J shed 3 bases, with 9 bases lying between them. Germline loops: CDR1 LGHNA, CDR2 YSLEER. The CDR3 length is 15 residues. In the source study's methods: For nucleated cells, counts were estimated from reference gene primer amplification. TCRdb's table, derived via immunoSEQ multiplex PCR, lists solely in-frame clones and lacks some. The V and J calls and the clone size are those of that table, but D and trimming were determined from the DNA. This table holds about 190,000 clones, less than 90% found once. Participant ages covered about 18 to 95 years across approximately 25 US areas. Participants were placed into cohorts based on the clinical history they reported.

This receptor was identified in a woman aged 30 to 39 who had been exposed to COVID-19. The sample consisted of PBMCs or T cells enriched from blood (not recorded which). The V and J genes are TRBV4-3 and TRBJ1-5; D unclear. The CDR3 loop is CASSQDFLDNQPQHF. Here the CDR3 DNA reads TGCGCCAGCAGCCAAGATTTTTTAGACAATCAGCCCCAGCATTTT.